The present T cell receptor (beta chain) was sequenced within a study of blood T cell repertoires in COVID-19. Overall study context: Specimens from acute and convalescent COVID-19 originated in the United States, Italy and Spain. In each case, the material was cDNA or gDNA derived from T cells, B-cell-depleted T cells, or PBMCs.

Authors' analysis steps: Estimated nucleated cell counts came from reference gene primer amplification. Here immunoSEQ multiplex PCR was the method, and the copy in TCRdb shows in-frame clones only, minus some. V and J calls and clone size are given by that table; D and trimming were obtained from the DNA. The sample lists roughly 80,000 clones; approximately 84% were seen once. The CDR3 is 13 residues long. V was cut by 2 bases and J by 3 bases, with 7 bases left in between. The germline gives CDR1 SGHVS, CDR2 FQNEAQ. The sample comprised peripheral blood. The source of this sequence is a man in his 60s with active or convalescent COVID-19. The rearrangement joins TRBV7-8 to TRBJ1-1, with D uncertain. Here the CDR3 reads CASSLSHYTEAFF. Written as DNA, the CDR3 is TGTGCCAGCAGCTTATCCCACTACACTGAAGCTTTCTTT.